These 20 T cell receptor beta chains originate from one sample sequenced in a study of early T cells in non-severe SARS-CoV-2 infection. Each CDR3 protein gets one entry after TCRdb re-called the 5' RACE reads with MiXCR. The data contain approximately 65,000 distinct CDR3 sequences, approximately 14% of them singletons. Sequenced material: whole blood. Source of these receptors: an adult who was a healthcare worker with PCR-confirmed SARS-CoV-2 infection or an uninfected control (not recorded which).

The sample holds a few counts of this clonotype. V gene TRBV20-1 combines with J gene TRBJ2-5; no definite D call. CDR1 and CDR2 (germline): DFQATT, SNEGSKA (reference sequence). Trimming removed 0 bases from V and 1 base from J, with 9 bases in between. The CDR3 has 14 residues. The CDR3 DNA is TGCAGTGCTAGAGATCTTGCAGGCCAAGAGACCCAGTACTTC. It codes for CSARDLAGQETQYF.

This clonotype has more than one count but fewer than ten. The rearrangement links TRBV3-1 to TRBJ2-7; TRBD1 might be the D (6 bases). The V and J ends lost 5 bases and 2 bases respectively, with 10 bases between them. Germline V CDR1 and CDR2: LGHDT, YNNKEL (reference sequence). This CDR3 is 13 amino acids long. CDR3 amino acids: CASSAGTTYEQYF. The CDR3 DNA is TGTGCCAGCAGCGCCGGGACAACCTACGAGCAGTACTTC.

The chain links TRBV6-6 to TRBJ2-2; 7 bases are shared with TRBD1. Germline V gene lookup returns CDR1 MNHNY and CDR2 SVGAGI (reference sequence). This CDR3 contains 15 residues. Trimming removed 7 bases from V and 0 bases from J; junction bases left unmatched: 5. For the CDR3, the DNA is TGTGCCAGCACCTTAGGGACAGCGAACACCGGGGAGCTGTTTTTT. This sequence encodes CASTLGTANTGELFF.

This clonotype was counted ten times or more. The chain combines TRBV7-9 with TRBJ2-3; TRBD2 agrees at 9 bases. CDR3 length: 15 amino acids. The germline V gene has CDR1 SEHNR and CDR2 FQNEAQ (reference sequence). V was clipped by 4 bases and J by 4 bases; unmatched bases: 6. As DNA, the CDR3 is TGTGCCAGCAGCTCAAGGGGACTAGCCTCAGATACGCAGTATTTT. It is translated as CASSSRGLASDTQYF.

The V and J genes are TRBV5-1 and TRBJ2-1; 10 bases align to TRBD1. Germline assignment: CDR1 SGHRS and CDR2 YFSETQ. With 4 bases clipped from V and 8 bases from J, the junction kept 9 bases outside the gene matches. This CDR3 region has 15 residues. CDR3 coding DNA: TGCGCCAGCAGCCTCGGACAGGGGGTAGTCGATGAGCAGTTCTTC. Translating gives CASSLGQGVVDEQFF.

This clonotype appeared a few times. V usage is TRBV7-9 and J usage is TRBJ2-5, with a tentative D call TRBD2 (5 bases). Germline CDR1 and CDR2: SEHNR and FQNEAQ (reference sequence). The CDR3 is 13 residues long. Trimming shortened V by 5 bases and J by 5 bases, and 12 bases separated the two germline ends. The CDR3 reads CASSPGLRETQYF. For the CDR3, the DNA is TGTGCCAGCAGCCCTGGACTGAGGGAGACCCAGTACTTC. Filled out from reference TRBV7-9 and TRBJ2-5, the complete variable domain reads DTGVSQNPRHKITKRGQNVTFRCDPISEHNRLYWYRQTLGQGPEFLTYFQNEAQLEKSRLLSDRFSAERPKGSFSTLEIQRTEQGDSAMYLCASSPGLRETQYFGPGTRLLVL.

This clonotype was seen more than once but under ten times. The chain is built from TRBV11-2 and TRBJ2-1, with D perhaps matching TRBD1 (5 bases). Germline assignment: CDR1 SGHAT and CDR2 FQNNGV. The CDR3 runs to 13 residues. V lost 5 bases, J lost 4 bases, and 9 bases lay in between. The CDR3 is CASSPDNYNEQFF. The CDR3 DNA is TGTGCCAGCAGCCCGGACAATTACAATGAGCAGTTCTTC. The full variable domain, rest sourced from reference TRBV11-2 and TRBJ2-1, is EAGVAQSPRYKIIEKRQSVAFWCNPISGHATLYWYQQILGQGPKLLIQFQNNGVVDDSQLPKDRFSAERLKGVDSTLKIQPAKLEDSAVYLCASSPDNYNEQFFGPGTRLTVL.

V gene TRBV20-1 combines with J gene TRBJ2-1; TRBD1 matches at 10 bases. This CDR3 contains 14 residues. From germline, CDR1 is DFQATT and CDR2 SNEGSKA (reference sequence). With V trimmed by 6 bases and J by 4 bases, 6 bases remained unmatched. CDR3 sequence (DNA): TGCAGTGCCAGACAGGGGGCGCGGTACAATGAGCAGTTCTTC. Protein product: CSARQGARYNEQFF.

This clonotype has just a few counts. The V gene is TRBV12-5, the J gene TRBJ2-3; D is unresolved. Germline V gives CDR1 LGHNT, CDR2 FRNRAP. With 8 bases removed from V and 4 bases from J, the gap between germline ends came to 13 bases. The CDR3 is 13 residues long. For the CDR3, the DNA is TGTGCTAGTTCGGTGGGTGAGGCAGATACGCAGTATTTT. Protein sequence: CASSVGEADTQYF.

This clonotype was seen repeatedly, ten times or more. The V call is TRBV11-1, the J call TRBJ1-1, with a weak D call TRBD1 (6 bases). The CDR3 length is 14 residues. The germline V gene has CDR1 SGHAT and CDR2 FQDESV (reference sequence). Trimming removed 4 bases from V and 5 bases from J, with 14 bases in between. This CDR3 is CASSSTGRETEAFF. Written as DNA, the CDR3 is TGTGCCAGCAGCTCGACAGGCAGGGAGACTGAAGCTTTCTTT.

This chain uses TRBV7-9 with TRBJ1-2; D ambiguous. CDR3 length: 16 amino acids. Germline CDR1 SEHNR, CDR2 FQNEAQ (reference sequence). Trimming left V 1 base short and J 4 bases short, with 16 bases between. The DNA of the CDR3 is TGTGCCAGCAGCTTAGGAGATATCGGGCTCATCTATGGCTACACCTTC. This gives the protein CASSLGDIGLIYGYTF.

The chain recombines TRBV6-2 or TRBV6-3 with TRBJ2-4; D may be TRBD1 (5 bases). Germline CDR1 and CDR2: MNHEY and SVGEGT. There are 15 residues in the CDR3. The V end lost 5 bases, the J end lost 0 bases, and 11 bases lay between the germline ends. The CDR3 protein is CASSRQTLAKNIQYF. In DNA form, the CDR3 reads TGTGCCAGCAGTCGACAGACCCTAGCCAAAAACATTCAGTACTTC.

The genes are TRBV18 and TRBJ1-1; D gene ambiguous. The CDR3 has 13 residues. The V gene lost 8 bases and the J gene lost 6 bases, with 16 bases spanning the gap. The V gene's germline CDR1 is KGHSH and CDR2 LQKENI. CDR3 sequence reads: CASQFMQAAEAFF. DNA of the CDR3: TGTGCCAGCCAGTTTATGCAGGCCGCTGAAGCTTTCTTT.

The J gene is TRBJ2-3, the V gene TRBV6-5; 8 positions match TRBD1. The CDR3 is 18 residues long. After removal of 0 bases from V and 0 bases from J, the junction contained 8 bases not matched to a gene. The V gene's germline CDR1 is MNHEY and CDR2 SVGAGI. As DNA, the CDR3 is TGTGCCAGCAGTTACTCGAAAGTCAGGGGGCCGAGCACAGATACGCAGTATTTT. It specifies CASSYSKVRGPSTDTQYF.

The CDR3 loop is CASSLDRYNQPQHF. The CDR3 DNA sequence: TGTGCCAGCTCCCTGGACAGATACAATCAGCCCCAGCATTTT. The chain couples TRBV18 to TRBJ1-5, with TRBD1 as a possible D gene (6 bases). V was trimmed by 6 bases and J by 3 bases, leaving 12 bases between them. This CDR3 is 14 amino acids long. Looked up from germline, CDR1 is KGHSH and CDR2 is LQKENI.

The rearrangement links TRBV29-1 to TRBJ1-1; D is unclear. This CDR3 contains 13 residues. Deletions cut 7 bases from V and 1 base from J, with 13 bases between. Germline values: CDR1 SQVTM, CDR2 ANQGSEA. The chain's CDR3 is CSAPAQTNTEAFF. DNA for the CDR3: TGCAGCGCCCCGGCACAGACGAACACTGAAGCTTTCTTT. Variable domain in full (rest from reference TRBV29-1 and TRBJ1-1): SAVISQKPSRDICQRGTSLTIQCQVDSQVTMMFWYRQQPGQSLTLIATANQGSEATYESGFVIDKFPISRPNLTFSTLTVSNMSPEDSSIYLCSAPAQTNTEAFFGQGTRLTVV.

The rearrangement uses TRBV27 and TRBJ1-2; possibly TRBD1 for D (5 bases). Trimming took 4 bases from V and 8 from J, leaving 11 bases between them. CDR1 is MNHEY and CDR2 is SMNVEV in the germline V gene (reference sequence). The length of the CDR3 is 12 residues. The CDR3 reads CASSSPEGGYTF. CDR3 sequence (DNA): TGTGCCAGCAGTTCCCCAGAGGGGGGCTACACCTTC.

This clonotype showed up many times. This sequence joins TRBV4-2 and TRBJ2-1, with TRBD2 matching 7 bases. CDR3 length: 15 amino acids. With 0 bases clipped from V and 9 bases from J, the junction kept 8 bases outside the gene matches. Looked up from germline, CDR1 is LGHNA and CDR2 is YNFKEQ. CDR3 amino acids: CASSQEGLRGSEQFF. In DNA form, the CDR3 reads TGTGCCAGCAGCCAAGAGGGCCTGCGGGGGAGTGAGCAGTTCTTC.

This clonotype was recorded a few times. The chain combines TRBV6-1 with TRBJ2-3; D not certain. V dropped 10 bases and J dropped 5 bases, with 10 bases sitting between them. CDR1 is MNHNS and CDR2 is SASEGT in the germline V gene. CDR3 size: 11 residues. The CDR3 loop is CAIMPGDTQYF. The CDR3 DNA follows: TGTGCCATTATGCCCGGAGATACGCAGTATTTT.

In this sample, this clonotype turned up a few times. This CDR3 is CASSRDRVTEAFF. The CDR3 DNA reads as TGTGCCAGCAGTCGGGACAGAGTCACTGAAGCTTTCTTT. This rearrangement joins TRBV6-1 to TRBJ1-1; 7 bases fit TRBD1. The CDR3 has 13 amino acids. Germline-derived CDR1 and CDR2 are MNHNS and SASEGT. Trimming removed 5 bases from V and 4 bases from J; junction bases left unmatched: 4.